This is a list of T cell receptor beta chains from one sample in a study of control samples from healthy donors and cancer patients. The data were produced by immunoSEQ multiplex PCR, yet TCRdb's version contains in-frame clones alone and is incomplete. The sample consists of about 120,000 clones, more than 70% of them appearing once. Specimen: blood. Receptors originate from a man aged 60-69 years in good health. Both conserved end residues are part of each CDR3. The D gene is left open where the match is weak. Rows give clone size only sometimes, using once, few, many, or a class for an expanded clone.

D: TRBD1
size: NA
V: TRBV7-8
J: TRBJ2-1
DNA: TGTGCCAGCAGCTTAGCGGGACGTGGGGCAGGGGGACACAATGAGCAGTTCTTC
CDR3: CASSLAGRGAGGHNEQFF

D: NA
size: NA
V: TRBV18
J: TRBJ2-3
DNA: TGTGCCAGCTCACCCCAACGTAGCACAGATACGCAGTATTTT
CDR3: CASSPQRSTDTQYF

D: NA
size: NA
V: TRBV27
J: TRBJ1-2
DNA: TGTGCCAGCAGTTTAAAGGGGGAAGGGTATGGCTACACCTTC
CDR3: CASSLKGEGYGYTF

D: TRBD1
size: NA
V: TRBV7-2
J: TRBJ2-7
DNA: TGTGCCAGCTCCCAAATGACAGGGGGGGGCTACGAGCAGTACTTC
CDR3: CASSQMTGGGYEQYF

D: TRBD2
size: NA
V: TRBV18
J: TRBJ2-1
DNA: TGTGCCAGCTCACCGGGACTAGCGGGTGATGAGCAGTTCTTC
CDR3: CASSPGLAGDEQFF

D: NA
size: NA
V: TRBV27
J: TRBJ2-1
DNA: TGTGCCAGCAGTTTTCGGGACACCTACAATGAGCAGTTCTTC
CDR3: CASSFRDTYNEQFF

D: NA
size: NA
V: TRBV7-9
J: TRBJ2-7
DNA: TGTGCCAGCAGCTTAGGGGGACTCCTTTACGAGCAGTACTTC
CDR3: CASSLGGLLYEQYF

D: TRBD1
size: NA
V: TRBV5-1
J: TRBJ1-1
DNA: TGCGCCAGCAGCGCTGGACAGGGGGCTCAAAACACTGAAGCTTTCTTT
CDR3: CASSAGQGAQNTEAFF

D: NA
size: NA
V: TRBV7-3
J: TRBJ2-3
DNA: TGTGCCAGCAGCAAATCGACAGGCCCAGATACGCAGTATTTT
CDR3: CASSKSTGPDTQYF

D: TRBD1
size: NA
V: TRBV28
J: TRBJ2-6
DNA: TGTGCCAGCAGTTTATTAGGGAGTCAGGGGGCAACTGGGGCCAACGTCCTGACTTTC
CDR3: CASSLLGSQGATGANVLTF

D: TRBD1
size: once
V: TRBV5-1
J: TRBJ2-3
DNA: TGCGCCAGCAGGACCGGGACAGGGGTATCGTCAGATACGCAGTATTTT
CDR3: CASRTGTGVSSDTQYF

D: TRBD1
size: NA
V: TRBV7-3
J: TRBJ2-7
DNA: TGTGCCAGCAGCAGGGACAGGGACAACGAGCAGTACTTC
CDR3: CASSRDRDNEQYF

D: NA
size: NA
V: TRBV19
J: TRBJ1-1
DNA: TGTGCCAGTAGTGGCCGACTGAGAAGCACTGAAGCTTTCTTT
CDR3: CASSGRLRSTEAFF

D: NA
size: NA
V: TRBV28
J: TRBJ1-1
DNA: TGTGCCAGCAGTTCTAACTACAGGGTCCTTGAAGCTTTCTTT
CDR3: CASSSNYRVLEAFF

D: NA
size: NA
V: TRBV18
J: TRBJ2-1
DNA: TGTGCCAGCTCACCAGCCAGGGACTACAATGAGCAGTTCTTC
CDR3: CASSPARDYNEQFF

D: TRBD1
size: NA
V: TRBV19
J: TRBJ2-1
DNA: TGTGCCAGCCGAGGGACAGGGGTTAGGGATGAGCAGTTCTTC
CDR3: CASRGTGVRDEQFF

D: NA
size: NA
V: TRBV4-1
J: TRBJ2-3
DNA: TGCGCCAGCAGCCAAGATTTAGGATCGGCAGATACGCAGTATTTT
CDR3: CASSQDLGSADTQYF

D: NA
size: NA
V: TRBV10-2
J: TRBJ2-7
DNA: TGCGCCAGCACTCGGACGGCCCCCTACGAGCAGTACTTC
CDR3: CASTRTAPYEQYF

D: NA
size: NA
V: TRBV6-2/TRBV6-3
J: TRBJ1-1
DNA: TGTGCCAGCAGTCACAACTCTAACACTGAAGCTTTCTTT
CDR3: CASSHNSNTEAFF

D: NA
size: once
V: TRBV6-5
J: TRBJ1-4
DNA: TGTGCCAGCAGCGGTTCAGGGTGGGGTGAAAAACTGTTTTTT
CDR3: CASSGSGWGEKLFF

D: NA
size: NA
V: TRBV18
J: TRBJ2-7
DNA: TGTGCCAGCTCACCTTCGAGGGACAAATGGTACTTC
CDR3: CASSPSRDKWYF

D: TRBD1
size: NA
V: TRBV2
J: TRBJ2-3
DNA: TGTGCCAGCAGAGGACAGGGGGCGGATACGCAGTATTTT
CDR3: CASRGQGADTQYF

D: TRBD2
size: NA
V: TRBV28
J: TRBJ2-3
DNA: TGTGCCAGCAGTTATCAGCGGGGGGGTTTAGATACGCAGTATTTT
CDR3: CASSYQRGGLDTQYF

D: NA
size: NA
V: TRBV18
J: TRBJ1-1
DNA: TGTGCCAGCTCACCATACCAGGGCCAGAACACTGAAGCTTTCTTT
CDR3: CASSPYQGQNTEAFF

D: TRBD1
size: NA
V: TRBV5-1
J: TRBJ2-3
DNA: TGCGCCAGCAGCTCCTTACAGGGGGATACGCAGTATTTT
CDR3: CASSSLQGDTQYF

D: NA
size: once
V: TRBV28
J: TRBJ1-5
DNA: TGTGCCAGCAGTTTGGCCAACCATCGGCAACAGCCCCAGCATTTT
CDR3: CASSLANHRQQPQHF

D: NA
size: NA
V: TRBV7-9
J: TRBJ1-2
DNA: TGTGCCAGCAGCTCCCGGGCTAACTATGGCTACACCTTC
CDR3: CASSSRANYGYTF

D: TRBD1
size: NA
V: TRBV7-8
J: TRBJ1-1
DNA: TGTGCCAGCAGCTTAGAGACAGGGTTGATTAACACTGAAGCTTTCTTT
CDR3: CASSLETGLINTEAFF

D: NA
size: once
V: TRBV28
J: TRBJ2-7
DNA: TGTGCCAGCATTTACGGAATGAAGCCCTACGAGCAGTACTTC
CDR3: CASIYGMKPYEQYF

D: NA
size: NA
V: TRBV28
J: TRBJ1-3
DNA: TGTGCCAGCAGTTTATCAGGGACCGGTGGAAACACCATATATTTT
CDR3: CASSLSGTGGNTIYF

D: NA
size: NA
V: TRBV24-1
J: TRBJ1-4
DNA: TGTGCCACCAGTGATTCAAGACGCGGACGGGGTTTTGAAAAACTGTTTTTT
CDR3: CATSDSRRGRGFEKLFF

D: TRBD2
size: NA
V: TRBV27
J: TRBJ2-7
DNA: TGTGCCAGCAGTTTTAGCGGGGTAAACGAGCAGTACTTC
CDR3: CASSFSGVNEQYF

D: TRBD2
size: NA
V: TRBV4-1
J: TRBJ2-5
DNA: TGCGCCAGCAGCCTAGCTGGAATAGCGGGGGGCCAAGAGACCCAGTACTTC
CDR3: CASSLAGIAGGQETQYF

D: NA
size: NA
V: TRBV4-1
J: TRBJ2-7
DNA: TGCGCCAGCAGCCAAGACGTACAGAGATCCTACGAGCAGTACTTC
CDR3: CASSQDVQRSYEQYF

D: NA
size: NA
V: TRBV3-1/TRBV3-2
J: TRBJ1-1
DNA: TGTGCCAGCAGCCAAGATGCCGTAGGAATCCAATCGGACACTGAAGCTTTCTTT
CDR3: CASSQDAVGIQSDTEAFF

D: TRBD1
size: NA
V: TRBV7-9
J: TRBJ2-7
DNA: TGTGCCAGCAGCTTAGGGACAGGGAACTACGAGCAGTACTTC
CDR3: CASSLGTGNYEQYF

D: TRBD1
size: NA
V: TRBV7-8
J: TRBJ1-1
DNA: TGTGCCAGCAGCCCGCGACAGGGGGGAATAGCTTTCTTT
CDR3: CASSPRQGGIAFF

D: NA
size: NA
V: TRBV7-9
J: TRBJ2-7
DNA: TGTGCCAGCAGCTTAGGAGGGGGGGGGACTCCCGCCTACGAGCAGTACTTC
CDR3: CASSLGGGGTPAYEQYF

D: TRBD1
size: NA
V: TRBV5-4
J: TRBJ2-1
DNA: TGTGCCAGCAGCTCGGGGACAGGGGCTTGGGATGAGCAGTTCTTC
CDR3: CASSSGTGAWDEQFF

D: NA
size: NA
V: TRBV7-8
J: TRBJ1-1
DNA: TGTGCCAGCAGCTTAGAGACCCGGTTCCAACAGGCTGAAGCTTTCTTT
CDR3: CASSLETRFQQAEAFF

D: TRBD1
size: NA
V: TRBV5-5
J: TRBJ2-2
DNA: TGTGCCAGCAGTTGGACAGGGGGCGAATCCGGGGAGCTGTTTTTT
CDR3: CASSWTGGESGELFF

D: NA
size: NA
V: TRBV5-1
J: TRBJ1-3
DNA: TGCGCCAGCAGCTTGGGCGCGAGCTCTGGAAACACCATATATTTT
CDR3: CASSLGASSGNTIYF

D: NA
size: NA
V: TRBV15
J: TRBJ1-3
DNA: TGTGCCACCAGCAGAGATTCTGGAAACACCATATATTTT
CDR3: CATSRDSGNTIYF

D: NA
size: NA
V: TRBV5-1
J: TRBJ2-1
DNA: TGCGCCAGCAGCTTGGGAGGGGGGATTTCCTACAATGAGCAGTTCTTC
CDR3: CASSLGGGISYNEQFF

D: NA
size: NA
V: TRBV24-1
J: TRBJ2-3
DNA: TGTGCCACCAGCACAAACTCCGATAGCACAGATACGCAGTATTTT
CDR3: CATSTNSDSTDTQYF

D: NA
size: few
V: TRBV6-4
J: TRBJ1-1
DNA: TGTGCCAGCAGTGACGCCCTGGGAACTGAAGCTTTCTTT
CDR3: CASSDALGTEAFF

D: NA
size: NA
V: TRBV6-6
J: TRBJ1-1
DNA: TGTGCCAGCAAAGTGGGAGACCACCGGGGGACTGAAGCTTTCTTT
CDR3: CASKVGDHRGTEAFF

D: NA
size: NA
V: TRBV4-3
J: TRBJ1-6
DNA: TGCGCCAGCAGCCAAGATGGGCCAGGAAGCTCACCCCTCCACTTT
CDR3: CASSQDGPGSSPLHF

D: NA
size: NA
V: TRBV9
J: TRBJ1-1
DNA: TGTGCCAGCAGCGTAGAGGAGGGAGGAATAACTGAAGCTTTCTTT
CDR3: CASSVEEGGITEAFF

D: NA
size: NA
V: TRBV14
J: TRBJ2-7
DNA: TGTGCCAGCAGCCAAGTTCCTAGGAGCTCCTACGAGCAGTACTTC
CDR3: CASSQVPRSSYEQYF

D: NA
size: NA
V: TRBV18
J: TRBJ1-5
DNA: TGTGCCAGCTCACCGGAGAACCTGAGCAATCAGCCCCAGCATTTT
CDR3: CASSPENLSNQPQHF

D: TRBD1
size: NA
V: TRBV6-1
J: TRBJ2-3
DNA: TGTGCCAGCAGTGAAGGGACAGGGTACACAGATACGCAGTATTTT
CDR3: CASSEGTGYTDTQYF